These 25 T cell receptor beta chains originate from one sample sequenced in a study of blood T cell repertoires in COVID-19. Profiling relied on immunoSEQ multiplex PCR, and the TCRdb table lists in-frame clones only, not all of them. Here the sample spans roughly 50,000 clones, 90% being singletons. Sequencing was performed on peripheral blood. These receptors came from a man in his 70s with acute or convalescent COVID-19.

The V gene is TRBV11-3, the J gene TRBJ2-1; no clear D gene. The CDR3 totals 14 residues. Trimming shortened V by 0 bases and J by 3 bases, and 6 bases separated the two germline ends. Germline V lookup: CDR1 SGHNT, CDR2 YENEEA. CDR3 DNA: TGTGCCAGCAGCTTAGATCAGATCTACAATGAGCAGTTCTTC. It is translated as CASSLDQIYNEQFF.

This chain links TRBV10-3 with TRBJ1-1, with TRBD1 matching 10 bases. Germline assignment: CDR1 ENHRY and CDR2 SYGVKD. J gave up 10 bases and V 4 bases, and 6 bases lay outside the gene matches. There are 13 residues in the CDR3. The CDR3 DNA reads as TGTGCCATCAGTGGGGGAGGGACAGGGGCAGCTTTCTTT. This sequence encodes CAISGGGTGAAFF.

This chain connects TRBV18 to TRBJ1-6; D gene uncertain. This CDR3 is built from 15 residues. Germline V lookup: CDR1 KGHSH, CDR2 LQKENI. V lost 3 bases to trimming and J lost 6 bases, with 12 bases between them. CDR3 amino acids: CASSPDGLVNSPLHF. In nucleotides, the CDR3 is TGTGCCAGCTCACCGGACGGACTCGTTAATTCACCCCTCCACTTT.

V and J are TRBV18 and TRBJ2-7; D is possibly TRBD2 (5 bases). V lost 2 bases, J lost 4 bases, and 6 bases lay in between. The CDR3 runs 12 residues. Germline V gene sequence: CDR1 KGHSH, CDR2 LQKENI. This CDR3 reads CASSPREYEQYF. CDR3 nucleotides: TGTGCCAGCTCACCAAGGGAGTACGAGCAGTACTTC.

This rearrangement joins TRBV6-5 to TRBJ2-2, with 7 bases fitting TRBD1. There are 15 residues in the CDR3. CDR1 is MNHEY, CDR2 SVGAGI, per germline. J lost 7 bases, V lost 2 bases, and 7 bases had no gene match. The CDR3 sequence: CASSYTIRGIGELFF. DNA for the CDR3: TGTGCCAGCAGTTACACCATCAGGGGGATCGGGGAGCTGTTTTTT.

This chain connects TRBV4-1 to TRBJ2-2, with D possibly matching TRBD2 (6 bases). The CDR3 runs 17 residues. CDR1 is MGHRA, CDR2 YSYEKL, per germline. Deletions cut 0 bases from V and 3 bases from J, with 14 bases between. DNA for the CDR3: TGCGCCAGCAGCCAAGAAGGGCTACTAGCAGACACCGGGGAGCTGTTTTTT. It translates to CASSQEGLLADTGELFF.

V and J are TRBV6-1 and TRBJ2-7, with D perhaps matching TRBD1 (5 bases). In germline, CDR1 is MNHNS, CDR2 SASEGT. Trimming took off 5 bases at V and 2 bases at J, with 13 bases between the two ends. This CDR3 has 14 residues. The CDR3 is CASSTQGTAYEQYF. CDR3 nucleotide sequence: TGTGCCAGCAGTACCCAGGGAACAGCCTACGAGCAGTACTTC.

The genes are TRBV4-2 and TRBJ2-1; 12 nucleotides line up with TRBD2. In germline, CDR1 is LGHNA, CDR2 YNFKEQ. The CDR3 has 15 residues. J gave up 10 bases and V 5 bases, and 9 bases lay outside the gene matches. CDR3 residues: CASSAPSGGAEEQFF. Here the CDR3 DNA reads TGTGCCAGCAGCGCTCCTAGCGGGGGGGCAGAAGAGCAGTTCTTC.

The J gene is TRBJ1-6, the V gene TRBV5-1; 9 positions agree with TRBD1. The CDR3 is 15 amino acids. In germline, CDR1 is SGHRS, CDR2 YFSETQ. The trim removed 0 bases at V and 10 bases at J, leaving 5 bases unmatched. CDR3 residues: CASSLEGTGFSPLHF. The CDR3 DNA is TGCGCCAGCAGCTTGGAAGGGACAGGGTTCTCACCCCTCCACTTT.

CDR3 DNA: TGTGCCAGCAGTGGAAGGGAGCTATCCGAGCAGTACTTC. This codes for CASSGRELSEQYF. The V call is TRBV2, the J call TRBJ2-7; the D gene is possibly TRBD2 (5 bases). This CDR3 spans 13 amino acids. Germline V CDR1 and CDR2: SNHLY, FYNNEI. V was cut by 4 bases and J by 6 bases, with 13 bases left in between. Together with reference TRBV2 and TRBJ2-7, the CDR3 gives the full variable domain: EPEVTQTPSHQVTQMGQEVILRCVPISNHLYFYWYRQILGQKVEFLVSFYNNEISEKSEIFDDQFSVERPDGSNFTLKIRSTKLEDSAMYFCASSGRELSEQYFGPGTRLTVT.

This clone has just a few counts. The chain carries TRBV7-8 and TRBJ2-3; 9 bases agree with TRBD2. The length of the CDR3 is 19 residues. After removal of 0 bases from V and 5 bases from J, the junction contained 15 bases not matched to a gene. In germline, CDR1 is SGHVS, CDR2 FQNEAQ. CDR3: CASSLAGQGLAGTGDTQYF. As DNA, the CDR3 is TGTGCCAGCAGCTTAGCGGGGCAGGGCCTAGCGGGGACGGGAGATACGCAGTATTTT. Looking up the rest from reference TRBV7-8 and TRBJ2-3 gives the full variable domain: GAGVSQSPRYKVAKRGQDVALRCDPISGHVSLFWYQQALGQGPEFLTYFQNEAQLDKSGLPSDRFFAERPEGSVSTLKIQRTQQEDSAVYLCASSLAGQGLAGTGDTQYFGPGTRLTVL.

CDR3 region: CASSFSGGTLGGETQYF. The CDR3 nucleotides read TGTGCCAGCAGCTTTAGCGGGGGGACCCTAGGGGGGGAGACCCAGTACTTC. J is TRBJ2-5 and V is TRBV7-2, with 10 bases that match TRBD2. V lost 3 bases, J lost 5 bases, and 12 bases stayed unmatched. From germline, CDR1 is SGHTA and CDR2 FQGNSA. This CDR3 has 17 residues.

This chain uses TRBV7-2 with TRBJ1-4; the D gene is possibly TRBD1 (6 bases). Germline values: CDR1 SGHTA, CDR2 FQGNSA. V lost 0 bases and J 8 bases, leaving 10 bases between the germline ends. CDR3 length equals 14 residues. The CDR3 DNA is TGTGCCAGCAGCTTAGCAGGGGGTTACGAAAAACTGTTTTTT. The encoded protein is CASSLAGGYEKLFF.

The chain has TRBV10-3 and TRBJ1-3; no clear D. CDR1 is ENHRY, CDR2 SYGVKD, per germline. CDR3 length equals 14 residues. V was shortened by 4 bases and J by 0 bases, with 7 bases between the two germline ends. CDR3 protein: CAISGGISGNTIYF. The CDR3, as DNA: TGTGCCATCAGTGGCGGAATCTCTGGAAACACCATATATTTT.

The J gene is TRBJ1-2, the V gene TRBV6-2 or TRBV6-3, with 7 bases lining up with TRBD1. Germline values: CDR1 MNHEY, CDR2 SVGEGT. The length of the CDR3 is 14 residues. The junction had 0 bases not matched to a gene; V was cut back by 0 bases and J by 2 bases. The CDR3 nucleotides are TGTGCCAGCAGTTACTCGACAGGGAACTATGGCTACACCTTC. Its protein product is CASSYSTGNYGYTF.

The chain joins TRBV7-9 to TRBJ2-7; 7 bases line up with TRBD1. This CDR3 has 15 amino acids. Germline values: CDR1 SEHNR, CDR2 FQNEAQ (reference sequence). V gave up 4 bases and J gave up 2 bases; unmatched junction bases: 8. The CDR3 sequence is CASSSVGDSTYEQYF. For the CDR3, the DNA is TGTGCCAGCAGCTCAGTAGGGGACAGTACCTACGAGCAGTACTTC.

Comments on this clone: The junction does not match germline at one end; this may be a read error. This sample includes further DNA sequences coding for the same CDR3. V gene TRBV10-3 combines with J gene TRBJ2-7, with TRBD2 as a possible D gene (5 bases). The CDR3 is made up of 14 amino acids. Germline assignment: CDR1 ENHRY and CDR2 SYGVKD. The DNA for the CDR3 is TGTGCCATCAGTGGGTCTAGCAGCTCCTACGAGCAGTACTTT. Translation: CAISGSSSSYEQYF.

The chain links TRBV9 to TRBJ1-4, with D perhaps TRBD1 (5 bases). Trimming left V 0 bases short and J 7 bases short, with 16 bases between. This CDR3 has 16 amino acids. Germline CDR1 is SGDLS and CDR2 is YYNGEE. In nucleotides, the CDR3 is TGTGCCAGCAGCGTAGGAGCCGCCGGGACTCGTGAAAAACTGTTTTTT. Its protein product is CASSVGAAGTREKLFF. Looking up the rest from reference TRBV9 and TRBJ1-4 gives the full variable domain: DSGVTQTPKHLITATGQRVTLRCSPRSGDLSVYWYQQSLDQGLQFLIQYYNGEERAKGNILERFSAQQFPDLHSELNLSSLELGDSALYFCASSVGAAGTREKLFFGSGTQLSVL.

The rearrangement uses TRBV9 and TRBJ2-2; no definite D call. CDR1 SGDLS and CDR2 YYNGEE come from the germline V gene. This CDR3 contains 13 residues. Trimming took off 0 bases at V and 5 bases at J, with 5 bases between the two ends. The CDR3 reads CASSVVRTGELFF. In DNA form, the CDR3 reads TGTGCCAGCAGCGTAGTCCGTACCGGGGAGCTGTTTTTT.

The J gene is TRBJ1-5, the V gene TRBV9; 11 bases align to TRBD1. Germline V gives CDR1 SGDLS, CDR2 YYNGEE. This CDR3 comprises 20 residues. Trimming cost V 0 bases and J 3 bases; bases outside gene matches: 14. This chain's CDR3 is CASSVVEDRGLPMDNQPQHF. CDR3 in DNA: TGTGCCAGCAGCGTAGTCGAGGACAGGGGGCTGCCTATGGACAATCAGCCCCAGCATTTT.

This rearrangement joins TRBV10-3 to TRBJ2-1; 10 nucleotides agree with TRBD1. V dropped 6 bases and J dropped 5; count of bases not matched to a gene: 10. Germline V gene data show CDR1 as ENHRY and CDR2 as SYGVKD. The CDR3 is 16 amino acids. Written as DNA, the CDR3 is TGTGCCATCAGCGGACGGGGACAGGGGTTTAACAATGAGCAGTTCTTC. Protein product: CAISGRGQGFNNEQFF.

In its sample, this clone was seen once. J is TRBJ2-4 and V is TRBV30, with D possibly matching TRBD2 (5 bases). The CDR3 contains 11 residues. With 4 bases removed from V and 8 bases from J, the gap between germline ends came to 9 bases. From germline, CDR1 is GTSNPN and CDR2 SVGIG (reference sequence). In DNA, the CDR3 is TGTGCCTGGACTCTGGGAGACATTCAGTACTTC. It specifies CAWTLGDIQYF. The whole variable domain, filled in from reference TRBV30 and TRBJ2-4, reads SQTIHQWPATLVQPVGSPLSLECTVEGTSNPNLYWYRQAAGRGLQLLFYSVGIGQISSEVPQNLSASRPQDRQFILSSKKLLLSDSGFYLCAWTLGDIQYFGAGTRLSVL.

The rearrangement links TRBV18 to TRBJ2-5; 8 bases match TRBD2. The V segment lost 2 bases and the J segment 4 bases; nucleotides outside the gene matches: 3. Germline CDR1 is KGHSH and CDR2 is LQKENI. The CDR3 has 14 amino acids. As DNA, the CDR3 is TGTGCCAGCTCACCAGGTCTAGCGGGAGAGACCCAGTACTTC. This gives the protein CASSPGLAGETQYF.

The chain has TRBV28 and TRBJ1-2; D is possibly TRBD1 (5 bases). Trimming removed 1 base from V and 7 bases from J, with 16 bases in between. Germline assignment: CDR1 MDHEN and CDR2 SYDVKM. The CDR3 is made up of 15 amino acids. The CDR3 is CASSLFRGRGSGYTF. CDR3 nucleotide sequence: TGTGCCAGCAGTTTATTTAGGGGAAGGGGCTCTGGCTACACCTTC.

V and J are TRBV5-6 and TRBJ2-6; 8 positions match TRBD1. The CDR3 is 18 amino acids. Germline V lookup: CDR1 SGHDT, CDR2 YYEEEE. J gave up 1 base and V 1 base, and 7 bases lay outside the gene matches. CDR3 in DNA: TGTGCCAGCAGCTTGATGGGACAGGTCTTATCTGGGGCCAACGTCCTGACTTTC. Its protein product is CASSLMGQVLSGANVLTF.